This TCR beta chain is drawn from a study of T cells in women clearing cervical HPV infection. The overall study: For cases, blood was sampled a median around 150 days after lesion detection, interquartile range roughly 80 to 200 days. HLA type stays a possible confounder, typing being limited. General study findings and limits: Associations may precede or follow infection; HPV-specific or memory T cells were not isolated. TRBV6-7 relative abundance averaged about 0.1% in cases and about 0.15% in controls.

Worth noting for this clone: Its antigen is still unknown. The sequenced fragment ends 3 residues before the CDR3 boundary, so the rest is inferred from the germline J gene.

Trimming cost V 3 bases and J 4 bases, with 15 bases left between them. This CDR3 comprises 15 residues. The germline gives CDR1 SNHLY, CDR2 FYNNEI. Here immunoSEQ multiplex PCR was the method, and the copy in TCRdb shows in-frame clones only, minus some. The sample table sets out approximately 24,000 clones. Sequencing input: blood buffy coat. The TCR sequence derives from a woman aged 18 to 69 with a cervical HPV16 infection that either progressed to CIN3+ or cleared (not recorded which). This sequence joins TRBV2 and TRBJ1-2, with D tentatively TRBD1 (5 bases). CDR3 in amino acids: CASSELPGMRYGYTF. The sequenced part of the CDR3 DNA is TGTGCCAGCAGTGAGTTGCCAGGGATGCGCTATGGC.